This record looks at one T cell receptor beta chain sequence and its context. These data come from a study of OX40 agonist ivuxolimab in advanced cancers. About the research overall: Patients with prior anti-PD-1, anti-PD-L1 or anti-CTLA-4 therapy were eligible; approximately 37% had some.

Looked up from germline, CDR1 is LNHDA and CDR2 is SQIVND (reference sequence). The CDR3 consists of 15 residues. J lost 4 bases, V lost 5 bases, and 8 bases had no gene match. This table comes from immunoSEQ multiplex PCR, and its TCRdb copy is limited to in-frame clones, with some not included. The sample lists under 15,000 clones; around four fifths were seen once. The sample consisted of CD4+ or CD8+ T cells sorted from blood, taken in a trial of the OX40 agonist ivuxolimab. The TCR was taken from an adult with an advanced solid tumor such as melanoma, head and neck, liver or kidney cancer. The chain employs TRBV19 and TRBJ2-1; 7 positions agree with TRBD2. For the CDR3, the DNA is TGTGCCAGTAGTTCTCGGAGCGGGGCATACAATGAGCAGTTCTTC. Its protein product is CASSSRSGAYNEQFF.